The source of this TCR beta chain is a study of cytomegalovirus exposure and HLA in healthy donors. Whole-study results and caveats: Based on reports, TCR beta sequences accurately predicted HLA-A and HLA-B alleles for most subjects.

Per germline, CDR1 SQVTM and CDR2 ANQGSEA. The V gene end was trimmed by 3 bases and the J gene end by 13 bases; junction bases not matched to a gene: 18. This CDR3 spans 15 amino acids. About this clone: The antigen is unknown.

Researchers ran the PCR with 60 Vbeta and 13 Jbeta primers. Repertoires were generated with immunoSEQ multiplex PCR, while TCRdb's copy carries only in-frame clones and drops some. The sample carries about 190,000 clones, less than 90% recorded once. The sample taken for sequencing was PBMCs. The receptor comes from a boy aged 10-17 years in good health and CMV-seronegative. The chain is built from TRBV29-1 and TRBJ1-2, with 9 bases identical to TRBD1. CDR3 sequence reads: CSVDPFSGTGLTGTF. The CDR3 DNA follows: TGCAGCGTTGACCCATTTTCCGGGACAGGGCTTACTGGCACCTTC.